This T cell receptor (beta chain) was sequenced during a study of Tregs in tolerant kidney transplant recipients. At the level of the study: Mixed chimerism was transient after nonmyeloablative marrow transplants from related graft donors. Study-wide results and caveats: The small number of patients limits these findings pending further validation.

This CDR3 contains 16 residues. Trimming removed 4 bases from V and 5 bases from J; junction bases left unmatched: 10. The germline V gene has CDR1 SGHVS and CDR2 FNYEAQ. The repertoire was sequenced with immunoSEQ multiplex PCR; TCRdb's copy has only in-frame clones and lacks some. Among some 66,000 clones listed, roughly 89% were seen once. On this clone: Its antigen is not identified.

This clonotype originated in a human donor who received a combined kidney and bone marrow transplant. Sequencing was performed on CD8+ T cells from blood, taken before the transplant. This chain joins TRBV7-6 and TRBJ2-1, with 8 bases identical to TRBD2. Written as DNA, the CDR3 is TGTGCCAGCAGCTCACTCGGGACTAGTCCTAACAATGAGCAGTTCTTC. Its translation: CASSSLGTSPNNEQFF. The full variable domain, its missing parts supplied by reference TRBV7-6 and TRBJ2-1, is GAGVSQSPRYKVTKRGQDVALRCDPISGHVSLYWYRQALGQGPEFLTYFNYEAQQDKSGLPNDRFSAERPEGSISTLTIQRTEQRDSAMYRCASSSLGTSPNNEQFFGPGTRLTVL.